This T cell receptor beta chain was retrieved from a study of monozygotic twins with inflammatory bowel disease (dated by TCRdb to the late 2010s). As for the study more broadly: In total, approximately 28 monozygotic twin pairs made up the full study: 19 Danish pairs, all IBD-discordant, plus nine German pairs, of which four were IBD-concordant and five were IBD-discordant. Disease-associated traits were sought mainly through comparisons between IBD patients and their genetically identical healthy co-twins within discordant pairs. Each individual had, on average, about 151 000 unique TCRalpha sequences and 181 000 unique TCRbeta sequences available for analysis. Beyond this particular receptor, the publication reports: No single strong signal or clonotype linked to IBD turned up in the results, so the idea that one exists was not supported. Distinction between different T cell subtypes could not be achieved in the analysis. IBD patients had lower TCRbeta repertoire diversity, measured by the inverse Simpson index, than their healthy co-twins. Fewer clonotypes were shared with other individuals by IBD patients than by healthy twins, most markedly in patients showing signs of disease activity. Differing immunosuppressive treatments among patients may have added background noise and inter-individual variability to the repertoires. Concordant and discordant twins showed no difference in repertoire similarity, possibly because of limited statistical power.

The library was made by 5' RACE. Preparation of each TCR library used roughly 3.5 ug of total RNA. For each sample, cDNA was synthesized in eight separate reactions using SMARTScribe reverse transcriptase. During cDNA synthesis, unique molecular identifiers containing a 6-nucleotide sample barcode were introduced by template switching. TCRalpha and TCRbeta cDNA was amplified in two nested PCRs of around 15 and 9 cycles, and bead purification was carried out after each PCR. Before amplification, cDNA was treated with uracil DNA-glycosylase and purified using the QIAquick PCR purification kit. The second PCR added Illumina TruSeq-compatible adapters along with sample-specific barcodes. TapeStation and Qubit were used to check library quality and concentration, and approximately 5 ng of each library went into the pool. Pooled libraries were sequenced on an Illumina HiSeq2500 single-index Rapid Run with 2 x 100 bp reads and custom sequencing primers. Concerning the study's data processing: UMI-based consensus assembly with MiGEC version 1.2.6 was used to correct PCR and sequencing errors. V(D)J alignment, clonotype assembly and CDR3 extraction were performed with MiXCR version 2.1.1. Gene usage, clonotype sharing and MAIT/NKT TCR abundance were normalised by analysing the top 1000, 10 000 and 20 000 clonotypes per sample. After downsampling to 27 000 UMIs, diversity was calculated as the inverse Simpson index using the vegan R package. Paired Mann-Whitney U tests were applied to discordant twin pairs, with Benjamini-Hochberg correction for multiple testing. TCRdb reprocessed the sequencing reads and holds a single record per CDR3 protein sequence, with no DNA. These V and J calls rely on TCRdb rather than the paper's analysis. The sample's table lists a count of 95,000 to 110,000 distinct CDR3 sequences. Clones ranked in the top ten supply 1.9% of the sample.

Based on the germline V gene (reference sequence), the CDR1 and CDR2 sequences are LNHDA and SQIVND. From its cysteine to its phenylalanine, the CDR3 spans 16 amino acids. This entry has no DNA. With regard to this clonotype: It lacks a known antigen.

From each donor, a roughly 2.5 ml peripheral blood sample was collected into PAXgene tubes and stored at -80 degrees C. Without T cell sorting, total RNA was isolated from whole blood using the PAXgene blood miRNA kit on an automated QIAcube. Peripheral blood from monozygotic twin pairs concordant or discordant for inflammatory bowel disease was subjected to deep TCRalpha and TCRbeta repertoire profiling with unique molecular barcoding. For every twin pair, smoking habits were documented, and each individual was categorised as a current, former or never smoker. Sequencing was carried out using blood. This clonotype was obtained from a human donor with ulcerative colitis or Crohn's disease, or a healthy co-twin of an affected twin (not recorded which). The chain is made from TRBV19 and TRBJ2-1; the D gene TCRdb calls, TRBD1, cannot be checked with no DNA. The CDR3 protein sequence reads: CASSIPGGGSRNEQFF.